This TCR beta chain was captured by sequencing in a study of vaccination and CD4 T cells after COVID-19 (dated by TCRdb to the early 2020s). About the investigation overall: Every convalescent patient had a positive nasal swab PCR test for SARS-CoV-2, with mild disease in 9 or 10 patients and severe disease in one. The spike-specific CD4+ TCR repertoire was compared before and after mRNA vaccination in around ten COVID-19 convalescent patients and a handful of infection-naive healthy vaccine recipients. The time from the second vaccine dose to post-vaccine blood sampling had a median of around 72 days and ranged from about 14 to 250 days. Post-COVID blood samples from convalescent patients were collected a median of about 110 days after diagnosis, with a range of 35 to 161 days. In control cultures, a CEFX viral epitope pool was used as positive control, an HIV-1 Nef peptide pool was used as negative control, or no peptide was added. For stimulating the cultures, overlapping spike peptide pools were used, derived from SARS-CoV-2 as well as from the common cold coronaviruses HCoV-NL63, HCoV-OC43 and HCoV-229E. Two doses of either the Pfizer-BioNTech BNT162b2 vaccine (n=8) or the Moderna mRNA-1273 vaccine (n=2) were administered to participants. Six males and four females were included in the convalescent cohort, with two Hispanic individuals, seven Caucasians, two Asians and one multiracial person represented.

Receptors were amplified or captured by PCR. TCR sequencing of DNA from cultured CD4+ T cells used the Oncomine TCR Beta short-read assay at the Johns Hopkins FTIC core. Genomic DNA was extracted from the cultured CD4+ T cells with the QIAamp micro DNA kit. Oncomine TCR Beta libraries made from cultured CD4+ T cells were pooled using unique dual indexes and sequenced on an Illumina iSeq 100. The original methods were these. Non-productive sequences were removed, and CDR3s not starting with C, not ending with F or W, or shorter than 7 amino acids were discarded. The MANAFEST web application was used to identify antigen-specific clonotypes by comparing peptide-stimulated wells against reference wells and other culture wells. An FDR below 0.05, an odds ratio above 5, and a productive frequency above 0.1% in at least two of three replicate wells were required for clones to be considered positive. A clonotype was classed as cross-reactive if the clonotype showed significant expansion both in SARS-CoV-2 spike wells and in at least one common cold coronavirus spike condition. Similarity between CDR3 sequences was evaluated in R version 3.6.1 using Levenshtein distances (stringdist) and unrooted phylogenetic trees (ape). TCRdb redid the processing of the public reads, applying fastp at Q25 and MiXCR, and retained in-frame beta chains. Every entry covers one CDR3 protein and lists the most common genes and DNA from its rows. The V and J calls follow TCRdb's processing rather than the paper's. This sample is represented by 15,000 or so distinct CDR3 sequences; approximately 50% of them were singletons. Roughly 5% of the sample is taken by the ten largest.

From cysteine to phenylalanine, the CDR3 is 15 amino acids long. Just the 45-base CDR3 DNA is kept, in frame starting at base 1. Per the germline V gene, SGHTA is the CDR1 and FQGNSA is the CDR2. Unmatched junction bases come to 6, with V trimmed by 4 bases and J by 3 bases. The investigation overall reported the following: In convalescent patients, a median roughly 87% of post-vaccine SARS-CoV-2-reactive clones were detected only after vaccination, and vaccine-specific priming was suggested by this finding. Only a relatively small number of convalescent patients were included in the study, and early timepoints following natural infection were not analyzed. Although the median number of SARS-CoV-2-reactive clonotypes went up from roughly 23 after infection to more than 30 after vaccination, the increase was not significant. Nearly all vaccine-specific clones in convalescent patients (304 of 307) were mono-reactive for SARS-CoV-2 spike rather than cross-reactive with common cold coronaviruses.

About this clonotype itself: The target of this receptor is not known. It has no much larger one-base neighbor in the sample; base qualities were not kept.

The meaning of the sample's treatment or condition label: roughly 10-day PBMC culture with coronavirus spike peptide pools or control peptides (ViraFEST assay). The ViraFEST assay, used in the study, expanded antigen-specific T cells with peptide pools and then identified the expanded clonotypes through TCR sequencing. The convalescent patients' positive SARS-CoV-2 PCR tests were from March to December 2020, which was before the Alpha, Beta and Delta variants emerged in the United States. Around 2 million PBMCs per well were cultured in IMDM with approximately 4.9% human AB serum and approximately 9.8 IU/ml IL-2, plus 10 ug/ml peptide pools. Half of the culture medium was replaced with fresh IL-2-containing medium on days 3 and 7. Once the cells had been in culture for about 10 days, the EasySep CD4+ T cell isolation kit was used to isolate CD4+ T cells by negative selection. Ficoll-Paque Plus gradient centrifugation was used to isolate PBMCs from whole blood, and the isolated PBMCs were then either used fresh or cryopreserved at -140C. In general, triplicate wells were set up for every culture condition.

This sequence was found in a human donor who had recovered from COVID-19. The chain is made from TRBV7-2 and TRBJ2-7, with TRBD2 identical over 10 junction bases. Sequencing was performed on CD4+ T cells from blood, cultured in vitro, taken before SARS-CoV-2 vaccination. The DNA is TGTGCCAGCAGCTCTGCTAGCGGGAGTTACTACGAGCAGTACTTC. Its coded protein is CASSSASGSYYEQYF.